This T cell receptor (beta chain) was observed in a study of CD8 T cells in ankylosing spondylitis. Worth noting for this clonotype: Its antigen is unknown.

Study-wide points: Prior work had noted some motif variants in reactive arthritis blood and synovial fluid. A TCR beta motif of eight highly homologous variants appeared characteristic of ankylosing spondylitis blood. Clones tied to disease were said to be significantly enriched in matched ankylosing spondylitis synovial fluid.

Using its own MiXCR run on the 5' RACE reads, TCRdb lists one record per CDR3 protein. The table has about 160,000 distinct CDR3 sequences, around 42% seen once. The receptor was derived from a male donor with ankylosing spondylitis. The material sequenced was synovial fluid, either unsorted or a sorted T cell fraction (not recorded which).

The CDR3 region has the DNA TGTGCCACCTCTAGCGGGGGGGCGACAGATACGCAGTATTTT. Amino acid sequence: CATSSGGATDTQYF. The J gene is TRBJ2-3, the V gene TRBV10-3; TRBD2 matches 12 bases. V lost 10 bases and J lost 3; bases outside the gene matches: 5. The CDR3 sequence is 14 residues long. Looked up from germline, CDR1 is ENHRY and CDR2 is SYGVKD.